This TCR beta chain was obtained from a study of T cell changes during pregnancy in multiple sclerosis. The table came from immunoSEQ multiplex PCR; TCRdb's copy has only in-frame clones and leaves some out. The table records 34,000 or so clones, approximately 87% of them present only once. This receptor was obtained from a female donor with multiple sclerosis, enrolled in a pregnancy study. Sample: CD8+ T cells from peripheral blood mononuclear cells, taken after pregnancy.

CDR3 in amino acids: CASSGGKSEAFF. The CDR3 nucleotides read TGTGCCAGCAGCGGCGGGAAGTCTGAAGCTTTCTTT. The chain couples TRBV9 to TRBJ1-1; D is undetermined. The CDR3 has 12 amino acids. V was shortened by 3 bases and J by 6 bases, with 9 bases between the two germline ends. Per germline, CDR1 SGDLS and CDR2 YYNGEE.